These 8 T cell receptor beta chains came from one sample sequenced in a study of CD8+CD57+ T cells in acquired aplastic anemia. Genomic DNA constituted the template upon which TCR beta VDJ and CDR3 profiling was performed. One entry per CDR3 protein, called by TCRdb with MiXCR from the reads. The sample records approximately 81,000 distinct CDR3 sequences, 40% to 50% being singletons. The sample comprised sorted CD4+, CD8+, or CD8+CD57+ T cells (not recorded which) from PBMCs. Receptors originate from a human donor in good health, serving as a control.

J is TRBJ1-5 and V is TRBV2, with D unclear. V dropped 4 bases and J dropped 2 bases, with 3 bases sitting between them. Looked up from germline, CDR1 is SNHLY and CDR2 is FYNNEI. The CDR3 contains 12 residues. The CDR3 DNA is TGTGCCAGCAGTGGACGCAATCAGCCCCAGCATTTT. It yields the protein CASSGRNQPQHF.

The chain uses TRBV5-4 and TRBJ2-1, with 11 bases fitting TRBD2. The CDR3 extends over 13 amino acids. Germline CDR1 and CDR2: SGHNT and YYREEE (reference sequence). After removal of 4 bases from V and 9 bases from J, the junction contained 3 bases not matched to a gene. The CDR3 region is CASSLTSGTEQFF. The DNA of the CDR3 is TGTGCCAGCAGCCTGACTAGCGGGACTGAGCAGTTCTTC.

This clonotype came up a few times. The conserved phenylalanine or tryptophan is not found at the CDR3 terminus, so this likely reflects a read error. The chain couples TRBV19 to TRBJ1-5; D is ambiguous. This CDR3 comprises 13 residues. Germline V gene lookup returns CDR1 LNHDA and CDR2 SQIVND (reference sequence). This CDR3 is CASSIAAQQPQHL. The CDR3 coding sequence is TGTGCCAGCAGTATTGCAGCACAACAGCCCCAGCATCTT.

In DNA form, the CDR3 reads TGCGCCAGCAGTGATGGACAGCCCACAGATACGCAGTATTTT. Protein product: CASSDGQPTDTQYF. The chain links TRBV10-1 to TRBJ2-3; D is perhaps TRBD1 (6 bases). The germline V and J ends were trimmed by 3 bases and 2 bases, with 9 bases remaining between them. The CDR3 has 14 residues. Germline CDR1 reads WNHNN; CDR2 reads SYGVQD (reference sequence).

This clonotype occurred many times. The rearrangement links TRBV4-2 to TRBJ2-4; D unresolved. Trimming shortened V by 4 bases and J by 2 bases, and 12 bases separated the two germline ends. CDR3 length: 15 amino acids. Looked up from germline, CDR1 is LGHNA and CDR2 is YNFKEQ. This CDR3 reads CASSPRIGTKNIQYF. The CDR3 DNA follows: TGTGCCAGCAGCCCTCGAATAGGGACCAAAAACATTCAGTACTTC.

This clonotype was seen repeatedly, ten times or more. The CDR3: CASSQPGSSVTEAFF. In nucleotides, the CDR3 is TGTGCCAGCAGCCAGCCGGGTAGTTCAGTTACTGAAGCTTTCTTT. The chain carries TRBV16 and TRBJ1-1; D remains ambiguous. The germline V and J ends were trimmed by 3 bases and 5 bases, with 16 bases remaining between them. CDR3 length: 15 residues. Germline lookup yields CDR1 KGHSY and CDR2 FQNENV. The whole variable domain, remainder taken from reference TRBV16 and TRBJ1-1, is GEEVAQTPKHLVRGEGQKAKLYCAPIKGHSYVFWYQQVLKNEFKFLISFQNENVFDETGMPKERFSAKCLPNSPCSLEIQATKLEDSAVYFCASSQPGSSVTEAFFGQGTRLTVV.

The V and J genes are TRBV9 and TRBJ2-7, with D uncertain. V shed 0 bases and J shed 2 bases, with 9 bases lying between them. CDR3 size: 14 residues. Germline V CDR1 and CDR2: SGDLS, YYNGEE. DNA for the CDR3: TGTGCCAGCAGCGTAGAAGTCAGTACCTACGAGCAGTACTTC. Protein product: CASSVEVSTYEQYF.

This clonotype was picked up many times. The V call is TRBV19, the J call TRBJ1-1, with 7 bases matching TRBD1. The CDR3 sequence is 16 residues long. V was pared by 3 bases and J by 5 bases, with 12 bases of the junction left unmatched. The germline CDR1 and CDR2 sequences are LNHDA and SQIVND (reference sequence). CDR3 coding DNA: TGTGCCAGTAGTATGGACAGGTCTTATGTTTTAACTGAAGCTTTCTTT. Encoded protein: CASSMDRSYVLTEAFF. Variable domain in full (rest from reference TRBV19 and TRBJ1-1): DGGITQSPKYLFRKEGQNVTLSCEQNLNHDAMYWYRQDPGQGLRLIYYSQIVNDFQKGDIAEGYSVSREKKESFPLTVTSAQKNPTAFYLCASSMDRSYVLTEAFFGQGTRLTVV.